The 10 T cell receptor beta chains below all came from one sample that was sequenced in a study of blood T cell repertoires in COVID-19. Produced via immunoSEQ multiplex PCR; TCRdb's table is partial and in-frame only. The sample includes about 250,000 clones, nearly 90% of them seen just once. The sequencing input was peripheral blood. Receptors originate from a woman aged 40 to 50 who had recovered from COVID-19.

Here the CDR3 DNA reads TGTGCCAGCAGCGCCCGACTAGCGGAGAACACCGGGGAGCTGTTTTTT. As protein: CASSARLAENTGELFF. The gene calls are TRBV9 and TRBJ2-2; 9 bases map to TRBD2. This CDR3 comprises 16 residues. V lost 3 bases, J lost 1 base, and 4 bases stayed unmatched. Germline-derived CDR1 and CDR2 are SGDLS and YYNGEE.

The CDR3: CASSVAPLANEQFF. CDR3 sequence (DNA): TGTGCCAGCAGCGTAGCCCCTCTAGCGAATGAGCAGTTCTTC. The chain combines TRBV9 with TRBJ2-1; a weak D match, TRBD2 (6 bases). Germline lookup yields CDR1 SGDLS and CDR2 YYNGEE. The ends were cut back, 0 bases at V and 7 bases at J, with 11 bases in the middle. The CDR3 consists of 14 residues. Supplemented by reference TRBV9 and TRBJ2-1, the full variable domain reads DSGVTQTPKHLITATGQRVTLRCSPRSGDLSVYWYQQSLDQGLQFLIQYYNGEERAKGNILERFSAQQFPDLHSELNLSSLELGDSALYFCASSVAPLANEQFFGPGTRLTVL.

CDR3 in amino acids: CASSSREVPYNEQFF. For the CDR3, the DNA is TGTGCCAGCAGCTCGCGGGAGGTACCCTACAATGAGCAGTTCTTC. This rearrangement joins TRBV11-3 to TRBJ2-1, with 8 positions matching TRBD2. Germline CDR1 reads SGHNT; CDR2 reads YENEEA. This CDR3 spans 15 amino acids. The junction had 4 bases not matched to a gene; V was cut back by 4 bases and J by 2 bases.

The chain uses TRBV3-1 (or the pseudogene TRBV3-2) and TRBJ2-1, with 13 bases identical to TRBD2. The germline V gene encodes CDR1 LGHDT and CDR2 YNNKEL (reference sequence). This CDR3 has 19 amino acids. J was trimmed by 0 bases and V by 6 bases; bases with no gene match: 11. CDR3 sequence reads: CASSPTGTSGISSYNEQFF. DNA of the CDR3: TGTGCCAGCAGTCCTACCGGGACTAGCGGGATTAGCTCCTACAATGAGCAGTTCTTC.

V is TRBV18 and J is TRBJ2-7, with D possibly matching TRBD2 (5 bases). Between the trimmed V and J ends, which lost 4 bases and 0 bases, there was a span of 10 bases. CDR1 is KGHSH, CDR2 LQKENI, per germline. CDR3 length equals 14 residues. The CDR3 DNA sequence: TGTGCCAGCTCACAGGACTTGTCCTCCTACGAGCAGTACTTC. Its translation: CASSQDLSSYEQYF.

The gene calls are TRBV19 and TRBJ2-1; 7 bases line up with TRBD1. The ends lost 4 bases at V and 8 bases at J; junction bases unmatched: 14. Germline V gives CDR1 LNHDA, CDR2 SQIVND (reference sequence). The CDR3 has 16 residues. This CDR3 is CASSRNRGDLSHEQFF. As DNA, the CDR3 is TGTGCCAGTAGTAGAAACAGGGGCGATTTATCTCATGAGCAGTTCTTC.

The chain employs TRBV10-3 and TRBJ2-7; no clear D. Trimming pared 2 bases from V and 4 bases from J, leaving 9 bases between. The CDR3 is 13 residues long. In germline, CDR1 is ENHRY, CDR2 SYGVKD. The DNA for the CDR3 is TGTGCCATCAGTGAGATAAGCCTATACGAGCAGTACTTC. Encoded protein: CAISEISLYEQYF.

This clone was recorded once. CDR3 loop: CSVAPDRTDTQYF. CDR3 nucleotides: TGCAGCGTTGCCCCGGACAGAACAGATACGCAGTATTTT. This chain connects TRBV29-1 to TRBJ2-3; D is possibly TRBD1 (6 bases). The CDR3 sequence is 13 residues long. Germline CDR1 reads SQVTM; CDR2 reads ANQGSEA. V was clipped by 4 bases and J by 3 bases, with 11 bases between them.

The V gene is TRBV2, the J gene TRBJ2-7; D perhaps matches TRBD1 (6 bases). The V and J ends lost 6 bases and 2 bases respectively, with 8 bases between them. Per germline, CDR1 SNHLY and CDR2 FYNNEI. The CDR3 runs 12 residues. The CDR3 DNA follows: TGTGCCAGCAGGGACAGCCCCTACGAGCAGTACTTC. It yields the protein CASRDSPYEQYF.

The V call is TRBV11-2, the J call TRBJ2-3, with 7 bases that match TRBD1. CDR1 is SGHAT and CDR2 is FQNNGV in the germline V gene. V gave up 5 bases and J gave up 2 bases; unmatched junction bases: 13. The CDR3 loop spans 17 amino acids. CDR3 protein: CASSDPFVGTATDTQYF. In DNA, the CDR3 is TGTGCCAGCAGCGACCCATTTGTTGGGACAGCCACAGATACGCAGTATTTT.